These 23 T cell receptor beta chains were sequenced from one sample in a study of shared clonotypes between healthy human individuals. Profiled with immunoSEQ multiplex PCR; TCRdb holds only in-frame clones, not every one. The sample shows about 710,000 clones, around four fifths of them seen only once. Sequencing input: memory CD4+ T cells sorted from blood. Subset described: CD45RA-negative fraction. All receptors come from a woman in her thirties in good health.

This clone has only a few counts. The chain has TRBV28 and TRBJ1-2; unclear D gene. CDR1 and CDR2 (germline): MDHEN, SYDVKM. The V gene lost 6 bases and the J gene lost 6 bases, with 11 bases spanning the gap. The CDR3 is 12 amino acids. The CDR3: CASRQPLDGYTF. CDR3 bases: TGTGCCAGCAGGCAACCCCTCGATGGCTACACCTTC.

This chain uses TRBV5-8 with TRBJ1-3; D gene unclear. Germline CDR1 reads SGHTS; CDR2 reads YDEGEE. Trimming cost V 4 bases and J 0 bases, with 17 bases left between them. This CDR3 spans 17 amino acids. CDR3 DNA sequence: TGTGCCAGCAGCCCTAGTATAAAACAAGCCTCTGGAAACACCATATATTTT. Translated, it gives CASSPSIKQASGNTIYF. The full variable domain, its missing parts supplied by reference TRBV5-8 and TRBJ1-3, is EAGVTQSPTHLIKTRGQQATLRCSPISGHTSVYWYQQALGLGLQFLLWYDEGEERNRGNFPPRFSGRQFPNYSSELNVNALELEDSALYLCASSPSIKQASGNTIYFGEGSWLTVV.

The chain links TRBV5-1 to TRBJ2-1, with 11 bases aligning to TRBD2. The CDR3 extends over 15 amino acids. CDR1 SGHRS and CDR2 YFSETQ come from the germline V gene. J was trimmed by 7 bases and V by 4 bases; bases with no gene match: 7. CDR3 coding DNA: TGCGCCAGCAGCCCCACTAGCGGGAGTGTTAATGAGCAGTTCTTC. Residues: CASSPTSGSVNEQFF.

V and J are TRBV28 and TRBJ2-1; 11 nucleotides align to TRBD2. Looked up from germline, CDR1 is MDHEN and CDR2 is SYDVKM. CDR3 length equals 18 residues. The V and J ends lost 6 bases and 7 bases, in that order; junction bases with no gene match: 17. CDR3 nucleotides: TGTGCCAGCAGACCGACCGATCTGGGACTAGCGGCGGCTAATGAGCAGTTCTTC. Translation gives CASRPTDLGLAAANEQFF.

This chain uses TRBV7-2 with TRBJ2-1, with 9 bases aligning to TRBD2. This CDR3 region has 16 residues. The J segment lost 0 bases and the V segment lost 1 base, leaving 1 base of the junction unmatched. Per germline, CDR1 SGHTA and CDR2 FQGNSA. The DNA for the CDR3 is TGTGCCAGCAGCTTAGGTAGCGGGAGCTCCTACAATGAGCAGTTCTTC. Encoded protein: CASSLGSGSSYNEQFF.

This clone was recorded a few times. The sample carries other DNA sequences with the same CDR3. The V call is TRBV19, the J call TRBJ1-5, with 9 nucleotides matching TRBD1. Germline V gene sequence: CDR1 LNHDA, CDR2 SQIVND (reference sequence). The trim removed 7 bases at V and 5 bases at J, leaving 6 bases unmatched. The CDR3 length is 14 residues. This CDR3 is CASTSGQGYQPQHF. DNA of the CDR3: TGTGCCAGTACCTCAGGACAGGGGTATCAGCCCCAGCATTTT. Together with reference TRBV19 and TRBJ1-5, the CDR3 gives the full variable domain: DGGITQSPKYLFRKEGQNVTLSCEQNLNHDAMYWYRQDPGQGLRLIYYSQIVNDFQKGDIAEGYSVSREKKESFPLTVTSAQKNPTAFYLCASTSGQGYQPQHFGDGTRLSIL.

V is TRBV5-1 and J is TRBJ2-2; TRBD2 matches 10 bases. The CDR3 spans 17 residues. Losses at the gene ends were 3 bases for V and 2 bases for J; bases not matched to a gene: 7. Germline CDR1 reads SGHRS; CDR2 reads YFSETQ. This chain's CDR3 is CASSSSGSSINTGELFF. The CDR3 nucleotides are TGCGCCAGCAGCTCTAGCGGGAGCTCTATTAACACCGGGGAGCTGTTTTTT. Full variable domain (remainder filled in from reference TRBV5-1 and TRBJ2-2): KAGVTQTPRYLIKTRGQQVTLSCSPISGHRSVSWYQQTPGQGLQFLFEYFSETQRNKGNFPGRFSGRQFSNSRSEMNVSTLELGDSALYLCASSSSGSSINTGELFFGEGSRLTVL.

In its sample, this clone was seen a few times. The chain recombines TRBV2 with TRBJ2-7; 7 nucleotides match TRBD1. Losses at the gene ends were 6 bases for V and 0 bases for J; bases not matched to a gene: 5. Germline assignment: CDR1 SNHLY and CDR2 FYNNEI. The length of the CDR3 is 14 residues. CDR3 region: CASRDRLPSYEQYF. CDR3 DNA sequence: TGTGCCAGCAGGGACAGGTTACCCTCCTACGAGCAGTACTTC.

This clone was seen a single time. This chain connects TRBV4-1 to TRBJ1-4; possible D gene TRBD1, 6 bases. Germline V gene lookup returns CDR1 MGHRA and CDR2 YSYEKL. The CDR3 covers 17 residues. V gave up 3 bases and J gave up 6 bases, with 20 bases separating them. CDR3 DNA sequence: TGCGCCAGCAGCCAGAACAGGGTAGGGGGGTTTTATGAAAAACTGTTTTTT. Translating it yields CASSQNRVGGFYEKLFF.

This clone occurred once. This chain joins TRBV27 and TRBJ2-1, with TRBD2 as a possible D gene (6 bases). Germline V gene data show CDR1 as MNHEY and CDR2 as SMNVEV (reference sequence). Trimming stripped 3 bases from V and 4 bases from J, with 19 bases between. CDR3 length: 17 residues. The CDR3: CASSLMGMGGGYNEQFF. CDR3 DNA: TGTGCCAGCAGTTTGATGGGCATGGGAGGTGGGTACAATGAGCAGTTCTTC.

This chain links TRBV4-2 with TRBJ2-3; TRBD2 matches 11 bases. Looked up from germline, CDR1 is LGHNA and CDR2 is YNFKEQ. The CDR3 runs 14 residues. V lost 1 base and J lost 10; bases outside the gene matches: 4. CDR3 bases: TGTGCCAGCAGCCAAGTCCTAGCGGGAGGTTCGCAGTATTTT. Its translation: CASSQVLAGGSQYF.

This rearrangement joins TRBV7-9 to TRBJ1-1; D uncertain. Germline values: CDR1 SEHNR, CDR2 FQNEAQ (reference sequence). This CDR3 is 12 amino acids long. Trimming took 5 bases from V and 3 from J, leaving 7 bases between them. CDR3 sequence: CASSRIDTEAFF. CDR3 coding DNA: TGTGCCAGCAGCCGCATAGACACTGAAGCTTTCTTT. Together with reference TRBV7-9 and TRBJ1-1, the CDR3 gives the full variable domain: DTGVSQNPRHKITKRGQNVTFRCDPISEHNRLYWYRQTLGQGPEFLTYFQNEAQLEKSRLLSDRFSAERPKGSFSTLEIQRTEQGDSAMYLCASSRIDTEAFFGQGTRLTVV.

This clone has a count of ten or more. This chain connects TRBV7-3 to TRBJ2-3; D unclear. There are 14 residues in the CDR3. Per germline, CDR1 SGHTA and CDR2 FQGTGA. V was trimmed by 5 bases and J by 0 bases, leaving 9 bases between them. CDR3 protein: CASSPTSSTDTQYF. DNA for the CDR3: TGTGCCAGCAGCCCGACCTCTAGCACAGATACGCAGTATTTT. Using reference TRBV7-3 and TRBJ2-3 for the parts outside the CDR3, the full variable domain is GAGVSQTPSNKVTEKGKYVELRCDPISGHTALYWYRQSLGQGPEFLIYFQGTGAADDSGLPNDRFFAVRPEGSVSTLKIQRTERGDSAVYLCASSPTSSTDTQYFGPGTRLTVL.

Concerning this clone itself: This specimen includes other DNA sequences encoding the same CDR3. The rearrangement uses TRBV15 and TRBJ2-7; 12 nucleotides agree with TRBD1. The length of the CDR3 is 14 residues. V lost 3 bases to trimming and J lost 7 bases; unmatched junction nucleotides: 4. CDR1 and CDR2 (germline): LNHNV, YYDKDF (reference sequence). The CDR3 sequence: CATSRGQGAGEQYF. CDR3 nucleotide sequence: TGTGCCACCAGCAGGGGACAGGGGGCGGGTGAGCAGTACTTC. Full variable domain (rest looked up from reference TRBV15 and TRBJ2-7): DAMVIQNPRYQVTQFGKPVTLSCSQTLNHNVMYWYQQKSSQAPKLLFHYYDKDFNNEADTPDNFQSRRPNTSFCFLDIRSPGLGDTAMYLCATSRGQGAGEQYFGPGTRLTVT.

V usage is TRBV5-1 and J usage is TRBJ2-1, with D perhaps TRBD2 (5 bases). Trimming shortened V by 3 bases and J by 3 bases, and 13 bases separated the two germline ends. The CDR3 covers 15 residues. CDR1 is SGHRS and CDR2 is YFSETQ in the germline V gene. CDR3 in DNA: TGCGCCAGCAGCTCAGACTATTACCTCTACAATGAGCAGTTCTTC. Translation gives CASSSDYYLYNEQFF.

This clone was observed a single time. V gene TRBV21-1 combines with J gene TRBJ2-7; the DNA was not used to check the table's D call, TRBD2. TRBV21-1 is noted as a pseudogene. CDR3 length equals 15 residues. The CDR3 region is CASSQRLAGAYEQYF. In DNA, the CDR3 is TGTGCCAGCAGCCAAAGACTAGCGGGAGCCTACGAGCAGTACTTC.

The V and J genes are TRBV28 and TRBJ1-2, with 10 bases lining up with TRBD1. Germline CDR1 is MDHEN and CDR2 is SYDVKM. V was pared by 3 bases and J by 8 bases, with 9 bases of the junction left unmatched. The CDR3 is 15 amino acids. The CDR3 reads CASSLGQGPFGGYTF. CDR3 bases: TGTGCCAGCAGTTTGGGACAGGGGCCGTTCGGGGGCTACACCTTC.

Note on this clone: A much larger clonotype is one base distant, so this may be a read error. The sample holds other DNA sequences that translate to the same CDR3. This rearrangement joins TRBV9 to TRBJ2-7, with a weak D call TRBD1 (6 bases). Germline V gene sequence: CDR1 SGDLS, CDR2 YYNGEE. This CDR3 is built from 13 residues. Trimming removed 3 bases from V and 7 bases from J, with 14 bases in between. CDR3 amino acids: CASSAQQGLEQYF. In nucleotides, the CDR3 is TGTGCCAGCAGCGCACAACAGGGTCTGGAGCAGTACTTC.

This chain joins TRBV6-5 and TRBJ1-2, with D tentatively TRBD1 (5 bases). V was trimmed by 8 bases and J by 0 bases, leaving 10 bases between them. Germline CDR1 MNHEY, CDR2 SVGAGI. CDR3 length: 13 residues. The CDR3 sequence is CASRGTSNYGYTF. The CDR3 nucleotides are TGTGCCAGCCGGGGGACTTCTAACTATGGCTACACCTTC.

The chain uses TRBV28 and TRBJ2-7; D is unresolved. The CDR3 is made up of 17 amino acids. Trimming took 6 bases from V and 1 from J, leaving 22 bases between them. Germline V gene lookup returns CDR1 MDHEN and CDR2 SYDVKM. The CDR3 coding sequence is TGTGCCAGCAGGGCCGGCTCCCTTTTCTCATCTTCCTACGAGCAGTACTTC. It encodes CASRAGSLFSSSYEQYF.

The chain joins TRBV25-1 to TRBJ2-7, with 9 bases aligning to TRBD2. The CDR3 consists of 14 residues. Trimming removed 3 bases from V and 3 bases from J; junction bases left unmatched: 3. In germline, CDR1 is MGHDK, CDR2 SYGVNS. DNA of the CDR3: TGTGCCAGCAGTGATGCTAGCGGGGACTACGAGCAGTACTTC. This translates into CASSDASGDYEQYF.

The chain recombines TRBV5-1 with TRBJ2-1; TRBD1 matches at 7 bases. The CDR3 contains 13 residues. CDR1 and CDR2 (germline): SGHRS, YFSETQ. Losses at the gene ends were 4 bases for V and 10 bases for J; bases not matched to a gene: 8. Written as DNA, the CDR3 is TGCGCCAGCAGCCTGGTCCGACAGGGAGAGCAGTTCTTC. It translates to CASSLVRQGEQFF. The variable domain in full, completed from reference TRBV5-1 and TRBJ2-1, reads KAGVTQTPRYLIKTRGQQVTLSCSPISGHRSVSWYQQTPGQGLQFLFEYFSETQRNKGNFPGRFSGRQFSNSRSEMNVSTLELGDSALYLCASSLVRQGEQFFGPGTRLTVL.

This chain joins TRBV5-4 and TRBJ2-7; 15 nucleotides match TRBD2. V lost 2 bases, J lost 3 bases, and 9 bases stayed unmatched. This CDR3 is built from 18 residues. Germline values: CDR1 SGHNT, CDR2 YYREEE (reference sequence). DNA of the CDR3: TGTGCCAGCAGCTTTGGAGGACTAGCGGGAGGGCCAAACTACGAGCAGTACTTC. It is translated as CASSFGGLAGGPNYEQYF.